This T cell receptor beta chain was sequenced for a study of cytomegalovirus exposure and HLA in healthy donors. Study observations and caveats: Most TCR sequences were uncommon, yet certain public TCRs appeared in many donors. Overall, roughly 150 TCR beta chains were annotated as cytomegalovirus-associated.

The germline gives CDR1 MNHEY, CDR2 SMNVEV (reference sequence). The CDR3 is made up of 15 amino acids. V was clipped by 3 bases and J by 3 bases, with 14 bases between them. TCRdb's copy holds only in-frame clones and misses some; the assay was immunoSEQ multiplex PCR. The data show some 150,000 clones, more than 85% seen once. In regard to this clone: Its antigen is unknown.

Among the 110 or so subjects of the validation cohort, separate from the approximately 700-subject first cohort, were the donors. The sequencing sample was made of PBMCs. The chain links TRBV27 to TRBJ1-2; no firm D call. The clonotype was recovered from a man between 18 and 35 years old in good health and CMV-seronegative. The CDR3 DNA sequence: TGTGCCAGCAGTTTTGCGGGCCTCGGGGACTATGGCTACACCTTC. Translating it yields CASSFAGLGDYGYTF.